The subject of this entry is one T cell receptor (beta chain). This specimen belongs to a study of blood T cell repertoires in COVID-19. Study details: Acute and convalescent COVID-19 specimens originated in the United States, Italy and Spain. Nucleic acid was either cDNA or gDNA, and it came from T cells, B-cell-depleted T cells, or PBMCs.

Original data processing: Estimated nucleated cell counts came from reference gene primer amplification. TCRdb keeps only in-frame clones here, not all; method: immunoSEQ multiplex PCR. V and J calls and clone size are those listed in that table; D and trimming were worked out from the DNA. The sample holds some 200,000 clones; about 82% are singletons and the top ten take approximately 0.9%. In Seattle, patients joined the study during active infection and were tracked longitudinally. CDR3 size: 14 residues. V lost 6 bases to trimming and J lost 5 bases, with 16 bases between them. CDR1 LGHDT and CDR2 YNNKEL come from the germline V gene (reference sequence).

This TCR came from a man aged 55-75 years with COVID-19, enrolled during active disease. The sample comprised peripheral blood. This chain joins TRBV3-1 (or the pseudogene TRBV3-2) and TRBJ1-1, with D perhaps matching TRBD1 (5 bases). CDR3 residues: CASSQVGGGTEAFF. CDR3 bases: TGTGCCAGCAGTCAGGTCGGGGGGGGGACTGAAGCTTTCTTT.